Listed here are 14 T cell receptor beta chains from one sample, sequenced in a study of human T cells and chemical hapten exposure (dated by TCRdb to the early 2020s). The time point label for this specimen denotes: patch test 3, about 24 weeks after DPC sensitization. The treatment or condition label corresponds to: therapeutic diphenylcyclopropenone sensitization with weekly scalp DPC. Library method: RACE. Sequencing took place on a NextSeq 500. TCRdb ran its own pipeline on the public reads, namely fastp trimming at Q25 and MiXCR clone calling, and kept in-frame beta chains. Under each unique CDR3 protein, matching rows form one entry showing the most common genes and DNA. The sample includes some 110,000 distinct CDR3 sequences, with approximately 36% observed a single time. The ten largest clonotypes hold 2.5% to 3.5% of the sample. The material was whole blood, obtained in connection with sensitization to the hapten diphenylcyclopropenone (DPC). These receptors all stem from a man between 40 and 49 years old with alopecia areata. Some clones in this sample may be carry-over from other donors' samples.

This clonotype was seen more than once but under ten times. The V call is TRBV4-3, the J call TRBJ2-1; 9 nucleotides match TRBD2. Germline lookup yields CDR1 LGHNA and CDR2 YSLEER. Unmatched junction bases numbered 7, after V lost 6 bases and J lost 4 bases. The CDR3 runs 15 residues. CDR3 DNA: TGCGCCAGCAGGAATGGACTAGCGAATTACAATGAGCAGTTCTTC. Its translation is CASRNGLANYNEQFF.

This clonotype was counted between two and nine times. The CDR3 bases are TGCAGCTGCGTTTCGGGACAGGGAAGGGATGAGCAGTTCTTC. Translated: CSCVSGQGRDEQFF. The chain combines TRBV20-1 with TRBJ2-1, with TRBD1 matching 9 bases. There are 14 residues in the CDR3. Germline CDR1 reads DFQATT; CDR2 reads SNEGSKA (reference sequence).

The rearrangement links TRBV11-2 to TRBJ2-3; the D gene is possibly TRBD2 (6 bases). The CDR3 is made up of 15 amino acids. V was pared by 0 bases and J by 4 bases, with 11 bases between. CDR1 SGHAT and CDR2 FQNNGV come from the germline V gene. CDR3 sequence: CASSLEWLASDTQYF. As DNA, the CDR3 is TGTGCCAGCAGCTTAGAGTGGCTAGCGTCAGATACGCAGTATTTT.

This chain's CDR3 is CASSYTAGGGNEQFF. The CDR3 DNA sequence: TGTGCCAGCAGTTATACGGCGGGAGGGGGGAATGAGCAGTTCTTC. The chain joins TRBV6-5 to TRBJ2-1; 9 nucleotides agree with TRBD2. CDR1 is MNHEY and CDR2 is SVGAGI in the germline V gene. Trimming cost V 3 bases and J 7 bases; bases outside gene matches: 7. The CDR3 spans 15 residues.

This clonotype was seen more than once but under ten times. The chain uses TRBV7-2 and TRBJ2-3; D gene ambiguous. Germline lookup yields CDR1 SGHTA and CDR2 FQGNSA. Trimming pared 4 bases from V and 4 bases from J, leaving 9 bases between. The CDR3 runs to 13 residues. CDR3: CASSSQVADTQYF. In nucleotides, the CDR3 is TGTGCCAGCAGCTCCCAGGTGGCAGATACGCAGTATTTT.

This clonotype occurred a few times. V usage is TRBV7-9 and J usage is TRBJ2-3; the D is unclear. Per the germline V gene, CDR1 is SEHNR and CDR2 is FQNEAQ (reference sequence). V gave up 5 bases and J gave up 6 bases, with 12 bases separating them. The CDR3 is made up of 13 amino acids. CDR3 protein: CASSPVALDTQYF. CDR3 nucleotide sequence: TGTGCCAGCAGCCCTGTAGCTTTGGATACGCAGTATTTT.

V and J are TRBV6-2 or TRBV6-3 and TRBJ1-2; possibly TRBD1 for D (5 bases). The CDR3 covers 14 residues. V dropped 6 bases and J dropped 4 bases, with 15 bases sitting between them. The germline V gene has CDR1 MNHEY and CDR2 SVGEGT. The CDR3 loop reads CASRYLQGSYGYTF. DNA for the CDR3: TGTGCCAGCAGATATCTTCAGGGAAGCTATGGCTACACCTTC.

The chain combines TRBV29-1 with TRBJ1-1, with D uncertain. Germline lookup yields CDR1 SQVTM and CDR2 ANQGSEA. V lost 6 bases, J lost 4 bases, and 12 bases lay in between. The CDR3 has 12 amino acids. The CDR3 nucleotides are TGCAGCGTGGGAACTCTGGGCACTGAAGCTTTCTTT. This encodes CSVGTLGTEAFF.

In its sample, this clonotype was seen a few times. The chain links TRBV27 to TRBJ2-7, with a tentative D call TRBD1 (6 bases). CDR1 MNHEY and CDR2 SMNVEV come from the germline V gene (reference sequence). Trimming cost V 8 bases and J 4 bases, with 15 bases left between them. The CDR3 is made up of 13 amino acids. This CDR3 reads CASGLTGPYEQYF. The DNA for the CDR3 is TGTGCCAGCGGCCTGACAGGACCTTACGAGCAGTACTTC.

The chain combines TRBV5-1 with TRBJ2-3; unclear D gene. Germline assignment: CDR1 SGHRS and CDR2 YFSETQ. CDR3 length equals 13 residues. Trimming stripped 3 bases from V and 1 base from J, with 6 bases between. In DNA form, the CDR3 reads TGCGCCAGCAGCTCAACAGGCACAGATACGCAGTATTTT. It specifies CASSSTGTDTQYF.

V usage is TRBV29-1 and J usage is TRBJ1-1; TRBD1 agrees at 7 bases. The CDR3 is 14 residues long. The V segment lost 5 bases and the J segment 0 bases; nucleotides outside the gene matches: 6. Germline loops: CDR1 SQVTM, CDR2 ANQGSEA. CDR3 bases: TGCAGCGTTTACGGACAGGTCATGAACACTGAAGCTTTCTTT. It is translated as CSVYGQVMNTEAFF.

V is TRBV29-1 and J is TRBJ1-1, with 8 bases aligning to TRBD1. Trimming at V came to 5 bases and at J to 1 base, leaving 6 bases not matched to a gene. Germline loops: CDR1 SQVTM, CDR2 ANQGSEA. CDR3 length: 14 residues. The CDR3, as DNA: TGCAGCGTTACCCGGACAGGGCAGAACACTGAAGCTTTCTTT. Amino acid sequence: CSVTRTGQNTEAFF.

The genes are TRBV2 and TRBJ1-6, with D tentatively TRBD1 (5 bases). The CDR3 is 15 amino acids. CDR1 is SNHLY, CDR2 FYNNEI, per germline. Trimming removed 7 bases at V and 3 bases at J, with 13 bases between. The DNA for the CDR3 is TGTGCCAGCATGCAGGGCCCCGGCTATAATTCACCCCTCCACTTT. Translation: CASMQGPGYNSPLHF.

The chain combines TRBV7-2 with TRBJ2-2; 11 nucleotides agree with TRBD2. The germline gives CDR1 SGHTA, CDR2 FQGNSA. This CDR3 contains 16 residues. V shed 5 bases, J shed 3 bases, and the junction held 5 bases outside the gene matches. The CDR3 here is CASSPGTSGYTGELFF. CDR3 coding DNA: TGTGCCAGCAGCCCCGGGACTAGCGGTTACACCGGGGAGCTGTTTTTT.